These 28 T cell receptor beta chains came from one sample sequenced in a study of PD-1 blockade in classical Hodgkin lymphoma. All the patients suffered relapse after autologous stem cell transplantation, and brentuximab vedotin exposure differed. Profiled with immunoSEQ multiplex PCR; TCRdb holds only in-frame clones, not every one. The profile shows about 100,000 clones, 80% to 90% of them singletons. The starting material was peripheral blood mononuclear cells (PBMCs), obtained before the second cycle of nivolumab. All receptors come from a human donor with classical Hodgkin lymphoma.

The chain has TRBV6-6 and TRBJ2-3, with unresolved D. Germline V lookup: CDR1 MNHNY, CDR2 SVGAGI (reference sequence). Trimming left V 1 base short and J 0 bases short, with 5 bases between. The CDR3 has 14 amino acids. CDR3 sequence: CASSYLPSTDTQYF. The CDR3 nucleotides are TGTGCCAGCAGTTACTTACCTAGCACAGATACGCAGTATTTT.

The chain recombines TRBV5-1 with TRBJ2-1; 11 bases map to TRBD2. There are 15 residues in the CDR3. CDR1 and CDR2 from the germline V gene are SGHRS and YFSETQ. V dropped 1 base and J dropped 5; count of bases not matched to a gene: 2. As DNA, the CDR3 is TGCGCCAGCAGCTTGAGGGGACTAGCGGACAATGAGCAGTTCTTC. This sequence encodes CASSLRGLADNEQFF. The whole variable domain, remainder taken from reference TRBV5-1 and TRBJ2-1, is KAGVTQTPRYLIKTRGQQVTLSCSPISGHRSVSWYQQTPGQGLQFLFEYFSETQRNKGNFPGRFSGRQFSNSRSEMNVSTLELGDSALYLCASSLRGLADNEQFFGPGTRLTVL.

CDR3 loop: CASKDRGREWSYEQYF. As DNA, the CDR3 is TGTGCCAGTAAGGACAGGGGGCGAGAGTGGTCCTACGAGCAGTACTTC. The chain carries TRBV19 and TRBJ2-7, with 11 bases matching TRBD1. The CDR3 is 16 residues long. Germline loops: CDR1 LNHDA, CDR2 SQIVND (reference sequence). V shed 7 bases, J shed 1 base, and the junction held 9 bases outside the gene matches.

The chain carries TRBV29-1 and TRBJ2-5; possibly TRBD1 or TRBD2 for D (5 bases each). Trimming pared 6 bases from V and 3 bases from J, leaving 23 bases between. The CDR3 is 16 amino acids. CDR1 SQVTM and CDR2 ANQGSEA come from the germline V gene. The CDR3 spells CSVRGLRGRLEETQYF. DNA for the CDR3: TGCAGCGTGAGGGGCCTCCGGGGCAGACTCGAAGAGACCCAGTACTTC.

The chain uses TRBV4-3 and TRBJ1-2; D may be TRBD1 (6 bases). Deletions cut 4 bases from V and 2 bases from J, with 14 bases between. The germline gives CDR1 LGHNA, CDR2 YSLEER. The CDR3 has 15 amino acids. CDR3 loop: CASSPLSGQNYGYTF. CDR3 bases: TGCGCCAGCAGCCCCTTGTCAGGACAGAACTATGGCTACACCTTC.

This chain joins TRBV28 and TRBJ1-4; 9 bases agree with TRBD1. Trimming took 6 bases from V and 8 from J; bases not matched to a gene: 19. Germline assignment: CDR1 MDHEN and CDR2 SYDVKM. This CDR3 region has 18 residues. CDR3 amino acids: CASSSLGQRDRANEKLFF. For the CDR3, the DNA is TGTGCCAGCAGCTCCTTGGGTCAACGGGACAGGGCCAACGAAAAACTGTTTTTT.

The CDR3 nucleotides are TGTGCCAGCGATGGTGGGACGAACACCGGGGAGCTGTTTTTT. This encodes CASDGGTNTGELFF. J is TRBJ2-2 and V is TRBV6-5; the D is unclear. CDR1 is MNHEY, CDR2 SVGAGI, per germline. The CDR3 is made up of 14 amino acids. V gave up 8 bases and J gave up 0 bases, with 10 bases separating them.

This sequence joins TRBV4-3 and TRBJ2-7; tentatively, D is TRBD1 or TRBD2 (5 bases each). Deletions cut 2 bases from V and 0 bases from J, with 11 bases between. The germline V gene encodes CDR1 LGHNA and CDR2 YSLEER. The CDR3 runs 15 residues. The CDR3 here is CASSQFRGVSYEQYF. The CDR3 DNA reads TGCGCCAGCAGCCAATTCCGGGGCGTCTCCTACGAGCAGTACTTC.

V is TRBV27 and J is TRBJ1-5, with D hard to call. CDR3 length: 13 amino acids. V shed 2 bases and J shed 7 bases, with 9 bases lying between them. The germline gives CDR1 MNHEY, CDR2 SMNVEV (reference sequence). CDR3 coding DNA: TGTGCCAGCAGTTTACACGGCACCCAGCCCCAGCATTTT. Protein: CASSLHGTQPQHF.

In this sample, this clone turned up once. The gene calls are TRBV9 and TRBJ1-5; 7 bases fit TRBD1. CDR3 length: 15 residues. The germline V gene encodes CDR1 SGDLS and CDR2 YYNGEE. Trimming took 4 bases from V and 2 from J; bases not matched to a gene: 6. The CDR3 DNA follows: TGTGCCAGCAGCCATGGGACAGAGGGCAATCAGCCCCAGCATTTT. Protein sequence: CASSHGTEGNQPQHF.

CDR3: CASSSTGNEQFF. The CDR3 DNA reads TGTGCCAGCTCATCGACAGGCAATGAGCAGTTCTTC. The chain couples TRBV18 to TRBJ2-1; possible D gene TRBD1, 6 bases. Per germline, CDR1 KGHSH and CDR2 LQKENI. V was clipped by 5 bases and J by 6 bases, with 8 bases between them. The CDR3 totals 12 residues.

This chain joins TRBV4-1 and TRBJ2-3; TRBD1 might be the D (6 bases). The CDR3 has 18 amino acids. The germline V and J ends were trimmed by 2 bases and 6 bases, with 24 bases remaining between them. Per the germline V gene, CDR1 is MGHRA and CDR2 is YSYEKL. The CDR3 sequence: CASSQQQPQQGPLDTQYF. As DNA, the CDR3 is TGCGCCAGCAGCCAACAACAGCCACAACAGGGACCTCTGGATACGCAGTATTTT.

For the CDR3, the DNA is TGTGCCGGTCGGCCTGGGAGAAGGGCATATGGCTACACCTTC. Translating it yields CAGRPGRRAYGYTF. This sequence joins TRBV19 and TRBJ1-2; no clear D. The CDR3 has 14 residues. Trimming removed 11 bases from V and 5 bases from J, with 21 bases in between. Germline V CDR1 and CDR2: LNHDA, SQIVND (reference sequence).

The chain is built from TRBV11-2 and TRBJ1-6, with a possible D match to TRBD1 (5 bases). V lost 1 base and J 5 bases, leaving 15 bases between the germline ends. The CDR3 contains 17 residues. CDR1 is SGHAT and CDR2 is FQNNGV in the germline V gene. CDR3 protein: CASSLALPGTDNSPLHF. CDR3 in DNA: TGTGCCAGCAGCTTAGCCCTACCGGGGACGGATAATTCACCCCTCCACTTT.

Remarks on this clone: The sample carries other DNA sequences with the same CDR3. The gene calls are TRBV19 and TRBJ1-4, with a weak D call TRBD1 (5 bases). This CDR3 spans 14 amino acids. V was trimmed by 3 bases and J by 3 bases, leaving 8 bases between them. Germline values: CDR1 LNHDA, CDR2 SQIVND (reference sequence). The CDR3 is CASSIGAANEKLFF. For the CDR3, the DNA is TGTGCCAGTAGTATTGGGGCGGCTAATGAAAAACTGTTTTTT.

The chain combines TRBV11-2 with TRBJ2-3, with 7 bases that match TRBD1. The CDR3 runs to 16 residues. V shed 3 bases, J shed 4 bases, and the junction held 10 bases outside the gene matches. Germline V lookup: CDR1 SGHAT, CDR2 FQNNGV. The CDR3 here is CASSFPSEGAADTQYF. CDR3 DNA: TGTGCCAGCAGCTTCCCCTCTGAGGGGGCAGCAGATACGCAGTATTTT.

The chain joins TRBV5-6 to TRBJ2-4; 7 bases fit TRBD1. Germline CDR1 is SGHDT and CDR2 is YYEEEE. The CDR3 extends over 13 amino acids. J gave up 15 bases and V 3 bases, and 12 bases lay outside the gene matches. The CDR3 DNA reads TGTGCCAGCAGCTCATCAAAGGGGGCGCCCCCGTACTTC. Translating gives CASSSSKGAPPYF.

This clone was counted a single time. J is TRBJ1-1 and V is TRBV28; D remains ambiguous. V gave up 3 bases and J gave up 12 bases, with 11 bases separating them. CDR3 length: 11 amino acids. Germline values: CDR1 MDHEN, CDR2 SYDVKM. CDR3 protein: CASSFAVLTFF. CDR3 in DNA: TGTGCCAGCAGTTTTGCCGTCCTAACTTTCTTT.

The V call is TRBV30, the J call TRBJ1-3, with D uncertain. This CDR3 region has 17 residues. V gave up 3 bases and J gave up 0 bases, with 18 bases separating them. Germline CDR1 GTSNPN, CDR2 SVGIG (reference sequence). CDR3 coding DNA: TGTGCCTGGAGCGGTAGTTGGGCTCTGGACTCTGGAAACACCATATATTTT. This translates into CAWSGSWALDSGNTIYF.

V usage is TRBV6-6 and J usage is TRBJ2-3; D unclear. Germline V lookup: CDR1 MNHNY, CDR2 SVGAGI (reference sequence). CDR3 size: 12 residues. V lost 8 bases to trimming and J lost 4 bases, with 10 bases between them. CDR3 amino acids: CASDGTPDTQYF. As DNA, the CDR3 is TGTGCCAGCGACGGAACCCCAGATACGCAGTATTTT.

The chain uses TRBV4-2 and TRBJ2-7; D might be TRBD2 (5 bases). Trimming left V 4 bases short and J 2 bases short, with 15 bases between. Germline-derived CDR1 and CDR2 are LGHNA and YNFKEQ. The CDR3 totals 15 residues. In DNA form, the CDR3 reads TGTGCCAGCAGCCCGGACGCGGGTCAGCCCTACGAGCAGTACTTC. Translated: CASSPDAGQPYEQYF.

Note on this clone: Because the CDR3 is missing its conserved closing phenylalanine or tryptophan, this is likely a read error. The DNA is left out, because the CDR3 cannot be placed on it with certainty; the CDR3 is given as TCRdb lists it. The chain recombines TRBV7-9 with TRBJ2-3; the D call of TRBD2 is as the table states it, not checked on the DNA. The CDR3 is 11 amino acids in total, end residues counted. Germline CDR1 reads SEHNR; CDR2 reads FQNEAQ (reference sequence). The CDR3 spells CASSLSGQRGG.

This clone was seen a single time. The V call is TRBV4-2, the J call TRBJ1-2; a possible D gene is TRBD1 (6 bases). CDR1 LGHNA and CDR2 YNFKEQ come from the germline V gene. V was clipped by 1 base and J by 7 bases, with 19 bases between them. This CDR3 is 16 amino acids long. The CDR3 DNA reads as TGTGCCAGCAGCCAAGGTCAAGACAGGCCAGCCTCTGGCTACACCTTC. As protein: CASSQGQDRPASGYTF.

The chain is built from TRBV11-2 and TRBJ1-2, with unresolved D. CDR3 length: 15 residues. V was clipped by 2 bases and J by 6 bases, with 16 bases between them. The germline V gene encodes CDR1 SGHAT and CDR2 FQNNGV. In DNA form, the CDR3 reads TGTGCCAGCAGCTTACCCTTCGGTGAAATAAATGGCTACACCTTC. Translating gives CASSLPFGEINGYTF.

V is TRBV6-6 and J is TRBJ2-4, with D maybe TRBD1 (5 bases). The CDR3 loop spans 15 amino acids. Trimming stripped 5 bases from V and 9 bases from J, with 20 bases between. Germline V lookup: CDR1 MNHNY, CDR2 SVGAGI (reference sequence). CDR3 coding DNA: TGTGCCAGCAGTACCCTTACTCCAGGGCTTAGCATTCAGTACTTC. As protein: CASSTLTPGLSIQYF.

This clone was recorded only once. The V and J genes are TRBV2 and TRBJ1-1; D uncertain. The CDR3 runs to 13 residues. Deletions cut 4 bases from V and 7 bases from J, with 13 bases between. Germline CDR1 SNHLY, CDR2 FYNNEI. The CDR3 here is CASSVGRMLEAFF. In DNA, the CDR3 is TGTGCCAGCAGTGTCGGGAGGATGCTTGAAGCTTTCTTT. The full variable domain, with the rest looked up from reference TRBV2 and TRBJ1-1, is EPEVTQTPSHQVTQMGQEVILRCVPISNHLYFYWYRQILGQKVEFLVSFYNNEISEKSEIFDDQFSVERPDGSNFTLKIRSTKLEDSAMYFCASSVGRMLEAFFGQGTRLTVV.

The chain uses TRBV19 and TRBJ2-3; weak D call: TRBD2 (6 bases). There are 17 residues in the CDR3. Germline V gene sequence: CDR1 LNHDA, CDR2 SQIVND (reference sequence). V lost 3 bases and J 0 bases, leaving 16 bases between the germline ends. In DNA form, the CDR3 reads TGTGCCAGTAGTATGGTAGGCGGGGCGGCTAGCACAGATACGCAGTATTTT. This sequence encodes CASSMVGGAASTDTQYF.

The chain combines TRBV19 with TRBJ1-4; TRBD1 might be the D (6 bases). Germline CDR1 reads LNHDA; CDR2 reads SQIVND (reference sequence). The CDR3 is 14 residues long. Trimming stripped 4 bases from V and 8 bases from J, with 14 bases between. The CDR3: CASSTGQLKEKLFF. CDR3 DNA: TGTGCCAGTAGTACCGGACAGCTGAAAGAAAAACTGTTTTTT. Supplemented by reference TRBV19 and TRBJ1-4, the full variable domain reads DGGITQSPKYLFRKEGQNVTLSCEQNLNHDAMYWYRQDPGQGLRLIYYSQIVNDFQKGDIAEGYSVSREKKESFPLTVTSAQKNPTAFYLCASSTGQLKEKLFFGSGTQLSVL.